What follows describes a single T cell receptor (beta chain). The data were taken from a study of blood T cell repertoires in COVID-19. Sequencing used immunoSEQ multiplex PCR; TCRdb keeps in-frame clones, though not all of them. The sample includes about 120,000 clones, 85% seen only once; the top ten take around 3.5%. CDR3 length: 14 residues. V lost 4 bases, J lost 1 base, and 1 base stayed unmatched. CDR1 SGHNT and CDR2 YYREEE come from the germline V gene (reference sequence). V and J are TRBV5-4 and TRBJ1-4; TRBD1 aligns across 7 bases. Sequencing was carried out using peripheral blood. This sequence was found in a man between 35 and 55 years old with acute or convalescent COVID-19. The CDR3 reads CASSAGGTNEKLFF. The CDR3 coding sequence is TGTGCCAGCAGCGCAGGGGGAACTAATGAAAAACTGTTTTTT.